This T cell receptor beta chain stems from a study of shared clonotypes between healthy human individuals. Study summary: Donor composition was a couple of women and three men, aged 18 to 49. Findings and caveats of the study: On the whole, naive subsets had larger estimated richness than memory subsets had.

In regard to this clone: Its cognate antigen is unknown.

The naive CD8 subset, CD45RO-negative cells positively selected for CCR7, excluded terminally differentiated effector memory CD45RA+ cells. The V segment lost 1 base and the J segment 4 bases; nucleotides outside the gene matches: 5. Germline-derived CDR1 and CDR2 are MNHEY and SVGAGI. The CDR3 is 16 amino acids. Under the authors' procedure: Sequence data from immunoSEQ were junction-only and lacked quality scores; consequently, filtering differed. The table came from immunoSEQ multiplex PCR; TCRdb's copy has only in-frame clones and leaves some out. V, J and clone size derive from that table, while D and trimming were established from the DNA sequence. The sample includes about 2.1 million clones, more than 85% seen only once; the top ten take 1.5% to 2%.

This clonotype originated in a man aged 18 to 29 in good health. Some clones in this sample may be carry-over from other donors' samples. The V gene is TRBV6-5, the J gene TRBJ2-2; 8 positions match TRBD2. What was sequenced was naive CD8+ T cells from PBMCs. The CDR3 loop reads CASSYLAGGSTGELFF. Written as DNA, the CDR3 is TGTGCCAGCAGTTACTTGGCGGGAGGTAGCACCGGGGAGCTGTTTTTT.